This T cell receptor (beta chain) was obtained from a study of cytotoxic CD8 clonotypes in ibrutinib-treated CLL (dated by TCRdb to the early 2020s). Study-wide context: The cohort included around 16 treatment-naive and ten to eleven relapsed/refractory patients; roughly 17 were IGHV unmutated. Responses were partial in roughly 24 patients and complete in 2; after median 68 months follow-up, about 14 stayed in remission and around 12 progressed. The response samples were drawn at a median of roughly twelve months into treatment, with a range of roughly 6 to 40 months. On average, each sample had approximately 280,000 productive templates and approximately 85,000 productive rearrangements. Longitudinal samples were obtainable from about 30% of the 86 participants in the trial. Cryopreserved peripheral blood mononuclear cells were obtained prior to treatment, at the time of response, and at either disease progression or sustained remission. Every sample from remission and from progressive disease was obtained while the patients were still on ibrutinib.

General conclusions and limits of the study: Sustained-remission and progressing patients did not have matched sampling times, and lymph node repertoires were not examined. At ibrutinib response clonality went up, during sustained remission it held steady, and at progression it dropped back toward baseline. At baseline, clonality was higher than in age-matched healthy donors and showed a strong correlation with circulating CD8+ T-cell counts. Public clonotypes were rare and either shrank or stayed stable during treatment, and the rise in clonality at ibrutinib response reflected expansion of private clonotypes.

This clone showed up just a few times. Its antigen is currently not known. This CDR3 fails to terminate in the conserved phenylalanine or tryptophan, so it likely reflects a read error. The DNA is left out, because the CDR3 cannot be placed on it with certainty; the CDR3 is given as TCRdb lists it. CDR1 and CDR2 are drawn from the germline V gene (reference sequence): WNHNN, SYGVQD. 8 amino acids form the CDR3, both terminal residues included. Sample time point, as interpreted from the label and publication: 12 months on ibrutinib. Approximately 2 micrograms of genomic DNA were extracted from cryopreserved PBMCs for TCR beta library preparation. Longitudinal blood samples from CLL patients on ibrutinib monotherapy underwent high-throughput TCR beta sequencing. The patients took part in an open-label, single-center phase 2 trial of ibrutinib monotherapy. On a MiSeq, deep resolution sequencing aimed for a depth between 1 in 1 million and 1 in 200,000 T cells, with each clonotype covered approximately 10x on average. TCR beta libraries were generated with the immunoSEQ hsTCRB Kit. The authors' analysis ran thus. The data were analyzed with ImmunoSEQ Analyzer and ImmunoSEQ Data Assistant, and V, D and J gene assignments followed IMGT definitions. Clonality, which ranges from 0 to 1, was calculated as one minus the normalized Shannon entropy of productive rearrangement frequencies. Public clonotype analysis was restricted to overrepresented clonotypes comprising at least 0.05% of each patient's repertoire. Approximately 14 age-matched healthy donor repertoires from immuneACCESS served as clonality controls. TCRdb stores this immuneACCESS table with in-frame sequences only. Part of the clones is absent; in the studies checked, under half of the shortfall reflects unresolved V genes, and no reason is known for the rest. V and J calls and clone size are copied from that table; D and trimming were computed from the DNA. This sample holds roughly 220,000 clones; about four fifths were observed only once. 11% of the sample is held by the ten biggest clonotypes.

Recombination linked TRBV10-1 to TRBJ2-7. The TCR sequence derives from a human donor with chronic lymphocytic leukemia. The sample here was PBMCs, taken after 12 months of ibrutinib treatment. Here the CDR3 is given as CASSGGSS.